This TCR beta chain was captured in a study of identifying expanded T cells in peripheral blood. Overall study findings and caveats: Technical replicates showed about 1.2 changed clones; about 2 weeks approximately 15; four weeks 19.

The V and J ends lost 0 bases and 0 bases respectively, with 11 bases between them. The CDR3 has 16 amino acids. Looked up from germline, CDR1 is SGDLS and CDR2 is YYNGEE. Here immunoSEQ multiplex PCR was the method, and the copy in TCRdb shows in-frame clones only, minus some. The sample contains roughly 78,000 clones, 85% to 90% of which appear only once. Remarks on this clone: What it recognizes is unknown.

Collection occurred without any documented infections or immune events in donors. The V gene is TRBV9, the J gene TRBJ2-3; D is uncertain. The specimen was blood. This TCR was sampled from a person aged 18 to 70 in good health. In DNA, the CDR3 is TGTGCCAGCAGCGTAGACGGGTCCGCTAGCACAGATACGCAGTATTTT. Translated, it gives CASSVDGSASTDTQYF.